This T cell receptor (beta chain) derives from a study of cytomegalovirus exposure and HLA in healthy donors. V was shortened by 3 bases and J by 5 bases, with 12 bases between the two germline ends. The CDR3 runs to 14 residues. The V gene's germline CDR1 is WSHSY and CDR2 SAAADI. PCR used 60 Vbeta primers and 13 Jbeta primers. Sequenced by immunoSEQ multiplex PCR; TCRdb stores in-frame clones only, minus some. The sample includes around 190,000 clones, roughly 85% of them seen just once. The sample comprised PBMCs. The chain employs TRBV10-2 and TRBJ2-3; unclear D gene. The sequence came from a woman aged 25-40 years in good health and CMV-seropositive. The CDR3 DNA sequence: TGCGCCAGCAGTGAACTGGCTAGTTTAGATACGCAGTATTTT. Encoded protein: CASSELASLDTQYF.